The 11 T cell receptor beta chains presented below share a single source sample, sequenced in a study of immune reconstitution after stem cell transplant in scleroderma. TCRdb re-analysed the RT-PCR reads in MiXCR, keeping a single row per CDR3 protein. The data hold 2,000 to 2,500 distinct CDR3 sequences, with approximately 7.4% observed a single time. The sample was acquired before or after autologous hematopoietic stem cell transplantation (not recorded which). These receptor sequences come from a male donor with systemic sclerosis.

In this sample, this clonotype turned up a few times. The rearrangement links TRBV20-1 to TRBJ1-4; the match to TRBD1 covers 7 bases. There are 15 residues in the CDR3. Germline CDR1 and CDR2: DFQATT and SNEGSKA (reference sequence). V dropped 1 base and J dropped 5; count of bases not matched to a gene: 7. Here the CDR3 DNA reads TGCAGTGCTAGAGCCTCTTCAGGGGGAAATGAAAAACTGTTTTTT. Protein: CSARASSGGNEKLFF.

This clonotype is labeled as medium-sized. This chain uses TRBV5-1 with TRBJ2-1, with TRBD1 identical over 8 bases. Germline V CDR1 and CDR2: SGHRS, YFSETQ. The CDR3 length is 15 residues. The V segment lost 2 bases and the J segment 7 bases; nucleotides outside the gene matches: 8. The CDR3 here is CASSFGTGQINEQFF. Here the CDR3 DNA reads TGCGCCAGCAGCTTTGGGACAGGTCAAATTAATGAGCAGTTCTTC. Combining the CDR3 with reference TRBV5-1 and TRBJ2-1 gives the whole variable domain KAGVTQTPRYLIKTRGQQVTLSCSPISGHRSVSWYQQTPGQGLQFLFEYFSETQRNKGNFPGRFSGRQFSNSRSEMNVSTLELGDSALYLCASSFGTGQINEQFFGPGTRLTVL.

This clonotype is labeled medium-sized. V is TRBV20-1 and J is TRBJ2-3; 8 nucleotides align to TRBD2. This CDR3 is 15 amino acids long. The V gene's germline CDR1 is DFQATT and CDR2 SNEGSKA (reference sequence). Germline trimming cut 1 base from V and 6 bases from J; bases unmatched to any gene: 9. CDR3 bases: TGCAGTGCTAGAGTCGGGAGGGGCGGGGAGGATACGCAGTATTTT. It specifies CSARVGRGGEDTQYF.

This clonotype ranks as medium-sized. CDR3 sequence (DNA): TGTGCCAGCAGCTCCCTCAGCGGACAGGGGGTAAGAGAGCAGTACTTC. As protein: CASSSLSGQGVREQYF. The rearrangement joins TRBV5-6 to TRBJ2-7; TRBD1 aligns across 10 bases. There are 16 residues in the CDR3. CDR1 and CDR2 from the germline V gene are SGHDT and YYEEEE. V lost 3 bases to trimming and J lost 7 bases; unmatched junction nucleotides: 13.

By its share, this clonotype is medium-sized. The genes are TRBV5-1 and TRBJ2-7; D could derive from TRBD1 or TRBD2 (5 bases each). This CDR3 spans 15 amino acids. Trimming took off 4 bases at V and 9 bases at J, with 23 bases between the two ends. CDR1 SGHRS and CDR2 YFSETQ come from the germline V gene. CDR3 in DNA: TGCGCCAGCAGCCCCGGGACGGATCTTAGTCTTGGGCAGTACTTC. Encoded protein: CASSPGTDLSLGQYF.

Relative to its sample, this clonotype is medium-sized (0.01 to 0.1%). This chain uses TRBV20-1 with TRBJ2-3; D might be TRBD1 (8 bases). The CDR3 is 14 residues long. Germline V lookup: CDR1 DFQATT, CDR2 SNEGSKA (reference sequence). Trimming stripped 5 bases from V and 4 bases from J, with 16 bases between. The CDR3 spells CSAFTGGDADTQYF. Written as DNA, the CDR3 is TGCAGTGCTTTTACAGGGGGGGATGCAGATACGCAGTATTTT.

This clonotype is medium-sized by share. The J gene is TRBJ1-5, the V gene TRBV5-6; weak D call: TRBD1 (5 bases). V gave up 7 bases and J gave up 0 bases, with 14 bases separating them. The germline V gene has CDR1 SGHDT and CDR2 YYEEEE. This CDR3 region has 15 residues. DNA of the CDR3: TGTGCCAGCTCTTTAGGGGCAGCTAGCAATCAGCCCCAGCATTTT. Translated, it gives CASSLGAASNQPQHF. The full variable domain, its missing parts supplied by reference TRBV5-6 and TRBJ1-5, is DAGVTQSPTHLIKTRGQQVTLRCSPKSGHDTVSWYQQALGQGPQFIFQYYEEEERQRGNFPDRFSGHQFPNYSSELNVNALLLGDSALYLCASSLGAASNQPQHFGDGTRLSIL.

This clonotype is labeled as medium-sized. The rearrangement joins TRBV5-1 to TRBJ2-5; maybe TRBD2 (6 bases). The germline V and J ends were trimmed by 0 bases and 1 base, with 10 bases remaining between them. Per the germline V gene, CDR1 is SGHRS and CDR2 is YFSETQ. The CDR3 spans 15 residues. CDR3 loop: CASSLVAETQETQYF. The CDR3 bases are TGCGCCAGCAGCTTGGTAGCGGAAACCCAAGAGACCCAGTACTTC.

By share of the sample, this clonotype is medium-sized. The J gene is TRBJ2-3, the V gene TRBV10-3; 13 nucleotides match TRBD2. The length of the CDR3 is 18 residues. V dropped 4 bases and J dropped 1; count of bases not matched to a gene: 8. Germline values: CDR1 ENHRY, CDR2 SYGVKD. The CDR3 protein is CAISGQTSGGPRTDTQYF. Here the CDR3 DNA reads TGTGCCATCAGTGGACAGACTAGCGGGGGGCCTCGCACAGATACGCAGTATTTT.

This clonotype is medium-sized (0.01 to 0.1%) in the sample. V is TRBV14 and J is TRBJ2-5, with D perhaps given as TRBD1 or TRBD2 (5 bases each). This CDR3 has 13 amino acids. V was pared by 3 bases and J by 9 bases, with 14 bases between. The germline V gene has CDR1 SGHDN and CDR2 FVKESK. CDR3: CASSHSNLGAQYF. The CDR3 coding sequence is TGTGCCAGCAGCCACTCCAACCTGGGGGCCCAGTACTTC.

By proportion, this clonotype is medium-sized. The rearrangement links TRBV11-3 to TRBJ2-1; 8 positions agree with TRBD2. The V gene's germline CDR1 is SGHNT and CDR2 YENEEA. J was trimmed by 10 bases and V by 7 bases; bases with no gene match: 15. CDR3 length equals 15 residues. The CDR3 reads CASTFGTSGRSEQFF. The CDR3 DNA sequence: TGTGCCAGCACCTTCGGAACTAGCGGAAGATCCGAGCAGTTCTTC.